This is a list of T cell receptor beta chains from one sample in a study of cytomegalovirus exposure and HLA in healthy donors. The data were produced by immunoSEQ multiplex PCR, yet TCRdb's version contains in-frame clones alone and is incomplete. The data show 55,000 to 85,000 clones, 85% to 95% seen once. Sequences were obtained from PBMCs. These receptor sequences come from a woman between 18 and 29 years old in good health and CMV-seronegative. Both conserved end residues are part of each CDR3. The D gene is left open where the match is weak.

v_call: TRBV11-2; d_call: .; j_call: TRBJ2-1; cdr3_aa: CASSPQGHSNEQFF; cdr3_nt: TGTGCCAGCAGCCCCCAGGGACACAGCAATGAGCAGTTCTTC
v_call: TRBV7-2; d_call: TRBD2; j_call: TRBJ2-5; cdr3_aa: CASSLWGGRETQYF; cdr3_nt: TGTGCCAGCAGCTTATGGGGGGGTCGAGAGACCCAGTACTTC
v_call: TRBV2; d_call: .; j_call: TRBJ1-5; cdr3_aa: CASSETPNFRRHF; cdr3_nt: TGTGCCAGCAGTGAAACTCCGAACTTCCGGAGGCATTTT
v_call: TRBV7-6; d_call: .; j_call: TRBJ2-5; cdr3_aa: CASSLDHGGQETQYF; cdr3_nt: TGTGCCAGCAGCTTAGATCATGGCGGCCAAGAGACCCAGTACTTC
v_call: TRBV15; d_call: TRBD1; j_call: TRBJ1-2; cdr3_aa: CATRDRGYYGYTF; cdr3_nt: TGTGCCACAAGGGACAGGGGTTACTATGGCTACACCTTC
v_call: TRBV11-2; d_call: TRBD2; j_call: TRBJ2-1; cdr3_aa: CASSQRGARYNEQFF; cdr3_nt: TGTGCCAGCAGCCAGCGGGGGGCCCGGTACAATGAGCAGTTCTTC
v_call: TRBV5-4; d_call: .; j_call: TRBJ2-6; cdr3_aa: CASSLVGGSGANVLTF; cdr3_nt: TGTGCCAGCAGCTTGGTTGGGGGCTCAGGGGCCAACGTCCTGACTTTC
v_call: TRBV27; d_call: .; j_call: TRBJ1-1; cdr3_aa: CASSLSQGRYEAFF; cdr3_nt: TGTGCCAGCAGTTTATCTCAGGGGAGATACGAAGCTTTCTTT
v_call: TRBV29-1; d_call: TRBD1; j_call: TRBJ1-3; cdr3_aa: CSPGQGADGNTIYF; cdr3_nt: TGCAGCCCCGGACAGGGGGCGGATGGAAACACCATATATTTT
v_call: TRBV4-1; d_call: .; j_call: TRBJ2-1; cdr3_aa: CASSQDRVPQQFF; cdr3_nt: TGCGCCAGCAGCCAAGACAGGGTCCCTCAGCAGTTCTTC
v_call: TRBV7-9; d_call: .; j_call: TRBJ1-5; cdr3_aa: CASSLGGGQPQHF; cdr3_nt: TGTGCCAGCAGCTTAGGGGGGGGTCAGCCCCAGCATTTT